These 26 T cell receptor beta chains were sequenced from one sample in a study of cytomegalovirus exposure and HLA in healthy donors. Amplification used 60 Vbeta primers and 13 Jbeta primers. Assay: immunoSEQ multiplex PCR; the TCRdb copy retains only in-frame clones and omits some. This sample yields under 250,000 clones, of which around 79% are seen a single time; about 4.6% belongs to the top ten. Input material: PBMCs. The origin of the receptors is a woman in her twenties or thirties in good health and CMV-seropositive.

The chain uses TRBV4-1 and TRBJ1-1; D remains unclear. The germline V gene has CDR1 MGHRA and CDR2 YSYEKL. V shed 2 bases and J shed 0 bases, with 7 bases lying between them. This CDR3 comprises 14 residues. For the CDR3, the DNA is TGCGCCAGCAGCCAAACAACCATGAACACTGAAGCTTTCTTT. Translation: CASSQTTMNTEAFF.

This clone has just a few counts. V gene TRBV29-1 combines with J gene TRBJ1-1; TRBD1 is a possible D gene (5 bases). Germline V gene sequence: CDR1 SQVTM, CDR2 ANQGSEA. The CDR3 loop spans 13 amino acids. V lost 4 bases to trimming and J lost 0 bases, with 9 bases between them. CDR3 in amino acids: CSVVTGVNTEAFF. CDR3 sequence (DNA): TGCAGCGTTGTCACAGGAGTGAACACTGAAGCTTTCTTT. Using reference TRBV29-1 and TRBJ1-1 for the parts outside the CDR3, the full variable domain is SAVISQKPSRDICQRGTSLTIQCQVDSQVTMMFWYRQQPGQSLTLIATANQGSEATYESGFVIDKFPISRPNLTFSTLTVSNMSPEDSSIYLCSVVTGVNTEAFFGQGTRLTVV.

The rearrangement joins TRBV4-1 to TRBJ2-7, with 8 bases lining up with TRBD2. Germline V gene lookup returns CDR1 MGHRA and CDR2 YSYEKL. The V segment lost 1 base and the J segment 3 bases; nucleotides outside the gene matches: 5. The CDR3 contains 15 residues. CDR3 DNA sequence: TGCGCCAGCAGCCAAGGTTTAGCGGGAAGCTACGAGCAGTACTTC. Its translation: CASSQGLAGSYEQYF.

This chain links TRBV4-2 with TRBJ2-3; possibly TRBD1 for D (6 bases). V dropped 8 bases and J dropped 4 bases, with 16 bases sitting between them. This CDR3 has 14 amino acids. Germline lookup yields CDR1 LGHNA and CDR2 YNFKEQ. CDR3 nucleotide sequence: TGTGCCAGCGGCGGGTCACAGGGAGCAGATACGCAGTATTTT. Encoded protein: CASGGSQGADTQYF.

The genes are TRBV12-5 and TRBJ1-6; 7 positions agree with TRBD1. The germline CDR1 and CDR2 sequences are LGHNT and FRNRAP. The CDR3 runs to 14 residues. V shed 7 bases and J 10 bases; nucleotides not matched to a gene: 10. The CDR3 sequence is CASAPGTVGSPLHF. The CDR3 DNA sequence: TGTGCTAGTGCCCCAGGGACAGTAGGATCACCCCTCCACTTT.

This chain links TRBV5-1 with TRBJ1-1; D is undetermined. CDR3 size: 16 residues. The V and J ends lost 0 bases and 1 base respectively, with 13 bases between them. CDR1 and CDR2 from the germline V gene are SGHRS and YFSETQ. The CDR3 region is CASSLGLRRKNTEAFF. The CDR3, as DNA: TGCGCCAGCAGCTTGGGATTACGCAGAAAGAACACTGAAGCTTTCTTT.

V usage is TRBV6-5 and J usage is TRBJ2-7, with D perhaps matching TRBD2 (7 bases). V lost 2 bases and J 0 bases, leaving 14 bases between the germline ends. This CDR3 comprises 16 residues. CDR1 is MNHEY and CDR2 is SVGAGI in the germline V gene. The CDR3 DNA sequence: TGTGCCAGCAGTTACGGGGGGGCTAGTAACTCCTACGAGCAGTACTTC. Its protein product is CASSYGGASNSYEQYF.

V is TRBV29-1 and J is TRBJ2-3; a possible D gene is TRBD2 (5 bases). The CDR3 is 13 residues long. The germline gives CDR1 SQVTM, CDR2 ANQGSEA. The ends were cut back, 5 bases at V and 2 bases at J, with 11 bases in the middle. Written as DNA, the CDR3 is TGCAGCGTTCGCCGGGATTACACAGATACGCAGTATTTT. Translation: CSVRRDYTDTQYF.

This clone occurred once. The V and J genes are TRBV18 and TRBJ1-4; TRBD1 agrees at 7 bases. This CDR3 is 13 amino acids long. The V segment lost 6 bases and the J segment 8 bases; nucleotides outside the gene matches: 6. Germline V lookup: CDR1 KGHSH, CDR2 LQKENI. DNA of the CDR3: TGTGCCAGCTCTCCGCAGGACAGGGAAAAACTGTTTTTT. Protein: CASSPQDREKLFF.

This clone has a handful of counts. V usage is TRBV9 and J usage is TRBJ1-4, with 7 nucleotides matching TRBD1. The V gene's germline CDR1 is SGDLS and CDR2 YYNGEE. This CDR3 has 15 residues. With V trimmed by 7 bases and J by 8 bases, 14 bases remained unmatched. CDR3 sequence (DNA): TGTGCCAGCGGTTCAATGGGGACAGTAGGGGAAAAACTGTTTTTT. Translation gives CASGSMGTVGEKLFF. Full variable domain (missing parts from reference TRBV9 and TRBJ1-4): DSGVTQTPKHLITATGQRVTLRCSPRSGDLSVYWYQQSLDQGLQFLIQYYNGEERAKGNILERFSAQQFPDLHSELNLSSLELGDSALYFCASGSMGTVGEKLFFGSGTQLSVL.

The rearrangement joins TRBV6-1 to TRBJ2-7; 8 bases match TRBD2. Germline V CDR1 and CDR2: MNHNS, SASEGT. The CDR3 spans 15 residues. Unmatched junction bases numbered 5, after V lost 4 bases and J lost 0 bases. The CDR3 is CASSVGGAGSYEQYF. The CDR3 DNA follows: TGTGCCAGCAGTGTCGGGGGGGCAGGCTCCTACGAGCAGTACTTC.

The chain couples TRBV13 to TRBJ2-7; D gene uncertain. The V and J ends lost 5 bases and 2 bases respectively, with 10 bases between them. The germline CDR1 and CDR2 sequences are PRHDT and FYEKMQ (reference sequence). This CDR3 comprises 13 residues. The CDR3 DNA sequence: TGTGCCAGCAGCCCCCCTTTAACCTACGAGCAGTACTTC. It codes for CASSPPLTYEQYF.

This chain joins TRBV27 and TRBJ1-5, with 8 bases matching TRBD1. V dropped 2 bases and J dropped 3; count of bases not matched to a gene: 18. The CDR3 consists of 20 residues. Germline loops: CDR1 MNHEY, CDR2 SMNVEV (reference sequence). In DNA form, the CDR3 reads TGTGCCAGCAGTTTAGTCATTCTAGGACAGGGAGGATACATCAATCAGCCCCAGCATTTT. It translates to CASSLVILGQGGYINQPQHF.

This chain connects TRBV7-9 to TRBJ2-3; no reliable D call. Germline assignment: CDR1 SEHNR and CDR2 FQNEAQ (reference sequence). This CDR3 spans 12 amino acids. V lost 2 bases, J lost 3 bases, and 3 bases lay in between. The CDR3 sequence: CASSLRTDTQYF. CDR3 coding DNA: TGTGCCAGCAGCTTACGGACAGATACGCAGTATTTT.

Written as DNA, the CDR3 is TGTGCCTGGAGTGTCACTTCCTACGAGCAGTACTTC. Its translation is CAWSVTSYEQYF. This chain connects TRBV30 to TRBJ2-7; no definite D call. The length of the CDR3 is 12 residues. Trimming took off 0 bases at V and 1 base at J, with 4 bases between the two ends. Germline V CDR1 and CDR2: GTSNPN, SVGIG (reference sequence).

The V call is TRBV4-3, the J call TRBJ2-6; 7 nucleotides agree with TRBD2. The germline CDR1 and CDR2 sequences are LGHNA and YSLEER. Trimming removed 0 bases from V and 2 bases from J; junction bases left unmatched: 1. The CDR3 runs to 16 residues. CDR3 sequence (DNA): TGCGCCAGCAGCCAAGACGCGGGGGCTGGGGCCAACGTCCTGACTTTC. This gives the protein CASSQDAGAGANVLTF.

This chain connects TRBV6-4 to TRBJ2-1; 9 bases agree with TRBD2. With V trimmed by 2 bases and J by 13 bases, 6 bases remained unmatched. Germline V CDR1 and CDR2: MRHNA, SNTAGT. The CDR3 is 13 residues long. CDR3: CASSDLAGYPQFF. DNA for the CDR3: TGTGCCAGCAGTGACCTAGCGGGATATCCCCAGTTCTTC.

This chain's CDR3 is CASKGGRSSYNEQFF. Here the CDR3 DNA reads TGTGCCAGCAAAGGCGGGCGGAGCTCCTACAATGAGCAGTTCTTC. The chain links TRBV2 to TRBJ2-1; D perhaps matches TRBD2 (5 bases). With 7 bases removed from V and 0 bases from J, the gap between germline ends came to 13 bases. CDR3 length: 15 amino acids. Germline-derived CDR1 and CDR2 are SNHLY and FYNNEI.

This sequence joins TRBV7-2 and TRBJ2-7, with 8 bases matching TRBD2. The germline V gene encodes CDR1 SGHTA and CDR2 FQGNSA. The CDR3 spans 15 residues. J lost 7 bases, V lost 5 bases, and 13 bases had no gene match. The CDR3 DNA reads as TGTGCCAGCAGCACCCAAGCGGGAGCTACTGGGGAGCAGTACTTC. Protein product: CASSTQAGATGEQYF. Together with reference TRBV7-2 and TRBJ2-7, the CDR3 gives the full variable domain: GAGVSQSPSNKVTEKGKDVELRCDPISGHTALYWYRQSLGQGLEFLIYFQGNSAPDKSGLPSDRFSAERTGGSVSTLTIQRTQQEDSAVYLCASSTQAGATGEQYFGPGTRLTVT.

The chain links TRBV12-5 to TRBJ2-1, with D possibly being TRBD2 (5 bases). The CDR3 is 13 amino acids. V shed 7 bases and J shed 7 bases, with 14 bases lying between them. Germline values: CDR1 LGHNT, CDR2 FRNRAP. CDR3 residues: CASASGLSNEQFF. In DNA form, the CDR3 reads TGTGCTAGTGCGTCCGGACTTTCAAATGAGCAGTTCTTC.

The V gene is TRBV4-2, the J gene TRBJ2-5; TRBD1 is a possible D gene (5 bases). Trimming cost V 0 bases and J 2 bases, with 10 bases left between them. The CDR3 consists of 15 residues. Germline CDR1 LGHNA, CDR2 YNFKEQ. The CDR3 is CASSQDGAQQETQYF. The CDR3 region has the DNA TGTGCCAGCAGCCAAGATGGGGCTCAGCAAGAGACCCAGTACTTC.

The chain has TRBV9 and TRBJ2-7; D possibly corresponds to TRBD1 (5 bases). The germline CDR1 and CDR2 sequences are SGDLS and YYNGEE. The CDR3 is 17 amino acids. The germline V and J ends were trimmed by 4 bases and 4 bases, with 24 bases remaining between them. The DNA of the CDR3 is TGTGCCAGCAGCCCACCCGGCCAGGGAACCGTAGGGTACGAGCAGTACTTC. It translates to CASSPPGQGTVGYEQYF.

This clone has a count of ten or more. The CDR3 reads CASRGQGDTDTQYF. The CDR3 DNA reads TGTGCCAGCAGGGGACAGGGTGACACAGATACGCAGTATTTT. J is TRBJ2-3 and V is TRBV6-1; 9 positions agree with TRBD1. The V and J ends lost 6 bases and 2 bases, in that order; junction bases with no gene match: 3. CDR3 size: 14 residues. Per germline, CDR1 MNHNS and CDR2 SASEGT.

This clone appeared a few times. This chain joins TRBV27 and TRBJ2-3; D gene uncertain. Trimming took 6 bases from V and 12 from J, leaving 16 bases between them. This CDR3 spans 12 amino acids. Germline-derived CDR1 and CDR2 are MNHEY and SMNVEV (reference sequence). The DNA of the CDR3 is TGTGCCAGCAGCCCCCCCGGTATGTTACAGTATTTT. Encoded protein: CASSPPGMLQYF.

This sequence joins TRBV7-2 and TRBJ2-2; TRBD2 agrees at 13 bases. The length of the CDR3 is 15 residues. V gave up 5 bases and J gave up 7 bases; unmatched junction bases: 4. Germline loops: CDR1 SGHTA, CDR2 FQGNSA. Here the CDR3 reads CASSARLAGGGELFF. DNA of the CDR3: TGTGCCAGCAGCGCTCGACTAGCGGGGGGCGGGGAGCTGTTTTTT.

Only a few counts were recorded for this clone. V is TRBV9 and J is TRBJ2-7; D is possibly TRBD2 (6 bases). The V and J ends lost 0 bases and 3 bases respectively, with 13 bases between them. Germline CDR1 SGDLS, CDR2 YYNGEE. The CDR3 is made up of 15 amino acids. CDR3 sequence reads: CASSVVLGLLYEQYF. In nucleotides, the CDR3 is TGTGCCAGCAGCGTAGTTCTGGGACTCCTCTACGAGCAGTACTTC.